This TCR beta chain came from a study of neurological immune-mediated disorders. Study-wide results and caveats: No CDR3 amino acid sequences recurred among expanded clones across subjects, suggesting private repertoires in all groups. Neither clinical nor MRI features were found to be associated with the multiple sclerosis repertoire cluster.

This clonotype was found many times. Its antigen is not known. Libraries used 2 million unsorted PBMCs kept frozen in RNAlater. Per the germline V gene, CDR1 is WSHSY and CDR2 is SAAADI. Trimming at V came to 3 bases and at J to 3 bases, leaving 5 bases not matched to a gene. The CDR3 has 15 residues. TCRdb re-analysed the 5' RACE reads in MiXCR, keeping a single row per CDR3 protein. The sample records 55,000 to 70,000 distinct CDR3 sequences, 3.5% to 5% being singletons. The rearrangement joins TRBV10-2 to TRBJ1-1; TRBD1 agrees at 9 bases. Material for sequencing was PBMCs. The sequence came from a man aged 30 to 39 with multiple sclerosis. The CDR3: CASSDQQGAYTEAFF. CDR3 DNA sequence: TGCGCCAGCAGTGATCAACAGGGGGCTTACACTGAAGCTTTCTTT.